The 6 T cell receptor beta chains below were found in one sample sequenced in a study of shared clonotypes between healthy human individuals. Clones were read by immunoSEQ multiplex PCR, and TCRdb kept only the in-frame ones, dropping some. The table shows some 2 million clones, with over 85% occurring only once. The sequenced sample was naive CD4+ T cells sorted from blood. Noted subset: CD45RA+ positively selected. The receptors derive from a man between 18 and 29 years old in good health.

The J gene is TRBJ1-1, the V gene TRBV7-2; unclear D gene. This CDR3 spans 14 amino acids. The germline CDR1 and CDR2 sequences are SGHTA and FQGNSA. V lost 1 base, J lost 4 bases, and 10 bases lay in between. This chain's CDR3 is CASSLGSKATEAFF. CDR3 nucleotide sequence: TGTGCCAGCAGCTTAGGTTCGAAGGCCACTGAAGCTTTCTTT.

The genes are TRBV11-2 and TRBJ2-7, with D possibly matching TRBD2 (6 bases). Germline V gene sequence: CDR1 SGHAT, CDR2 FQNNGV. V was shortened by 1 base and J by 7 bases, with 11 bases between the two germline ends. This CDR3 has 13 residues. CDR3: CASSLVGGREQYF. DNA for the CDR3: TGTGCCAGCAGCTTAGTTGGGGGGAGGGAGCAGTACTTC.

V is TRBV10-3 and J is TRBJ2-5, with D perhaps TRBD1 (5 bases). The CDR3 contains 15 residues. The germline V gene has CDR1 ENHRY and CDR2 SYGVKD. V gave up 0 bases and J gave up 1 base, with 9 bases separating them. The DNA of the CDR3 is TGTGCCATCAGTGAGTCAAGGGGAAGCCAAGAGACCCAGTACTTC. Translating it yields CAISESRGSQETQYF.

J is TRBJ2-7 and V is TRBV9; D possibly corresponds to TRBD1 (6 bases). Trimming took off 0 bases at V and 0 bases at J, with 10 bases between the two ends. CDR1 and CDR2 from the germline V gene are SGDLS and YYNGEE. The CDR3 is 15 residues long. The CDR3: CASSVGDTFSYEQYF. The CDR3 DNA reads as TGTGCCAGCAGCGTAGGGGACACCTTCTCCTACGAGCAGTACTTC.

The chain uses TRBV11-2 and TRBJ2-1; tentative D call: TRBD1 (7 bases). The CDR3 is made up of 14 amino acids. The V end was cut by 5 bases, the J end by 2 bases, with 10 bases between. The V gene's germline CDR1 is SGHAT and CDR2 FQNNGV. CDR3 in amino acids: CASSPGGTYNEQFF. CDR3 in DNA: TGTGCCAGCAGCCCAGGGGGGACCTACAATGAGCAGTTCTTC. The variable domain in full, with the rest retrieved from reference TRBV11-2 and TRBJ2-1, is EAGVAQSPRYKIIEKRQSVAFWCNPISGHATLYWYQQILGQGPKLLIQFQNNGVVDDSQLPKDRFSAERLKGVDSTLKIQPAKLEDSAVYLCASSPGGTYNEQFFGPGTRLTVL.

This chain links TRBV6-5 with TRBJ2-2; D possibly matches TRBD1 or TRBD2 (5 bases each). The CDR3 extends over 15 amino acids. Germline values: CDR1 MNHEY, CDR2 SVGAGI. V was trimmed by 5 bases and J by 3 bases, leaving 13 bases between them. The CDR3: CASSGRDGYTGELFF. CDR3 bases: TGTGCCAGCAGTGGAAGGGACGGATACACCGGGGAGCTGTTTTTT.